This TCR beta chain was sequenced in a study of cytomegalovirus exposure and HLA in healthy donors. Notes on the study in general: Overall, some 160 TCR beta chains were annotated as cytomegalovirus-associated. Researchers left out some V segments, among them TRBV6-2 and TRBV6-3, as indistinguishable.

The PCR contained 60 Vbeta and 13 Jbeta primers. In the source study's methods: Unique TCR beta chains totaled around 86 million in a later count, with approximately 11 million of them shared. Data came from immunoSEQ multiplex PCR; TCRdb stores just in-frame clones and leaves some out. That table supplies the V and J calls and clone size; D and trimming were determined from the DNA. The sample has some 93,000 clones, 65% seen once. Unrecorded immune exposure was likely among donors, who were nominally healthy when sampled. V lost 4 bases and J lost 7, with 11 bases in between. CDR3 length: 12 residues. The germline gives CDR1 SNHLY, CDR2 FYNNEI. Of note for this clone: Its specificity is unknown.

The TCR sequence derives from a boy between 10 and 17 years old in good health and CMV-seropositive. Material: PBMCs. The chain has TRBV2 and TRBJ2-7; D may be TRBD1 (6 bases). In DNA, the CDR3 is TGTGCCAGCAGTGTAGGGACAAGAGAGCAGTACTTC. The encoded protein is CASSVGTREQYF. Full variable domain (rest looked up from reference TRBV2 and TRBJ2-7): EPEVTQTPSHQVTQMGQEVILRCVPISNHLYFYWYRQILGQKVEFLVSFYNNEISEKSEIFDDQFSVERPDGSNFTLKIRSTKLEDSAMYFCASSVGTREQYFGPGTRLTVT.